Listed below are T cell receptor beta chains from one sample, sequenced in a study of T-cell memory formation after mild COVID-19. TCRdb called the 5' RACE reads again in MiXCR, with one record for every CDR3 protein. The sample has 350,000 to 500,000 distinct CDR3 sequences, 20% seen once. The sample taken for sequencing was PBMCs or a T cell subset sorted from them (not recorded which). All receptors derive from an adult woman who had mild COVID-19 (a few samples of this study predate the infection). Cell type and time point are not known. CDR3s leave out the opening cysteine and the closing phenylalanine or tryptophan.

CDR3 protein: ASSFGGGQPQH
J gene: TRBJ1-5
V gene: TRBV27

CDR3 protein: ASSSPGQQNTEAF
J gene: TRBJ1-1
V gene: TRBV7-9

CDR3 protein: ASSTPTRQQVQDTQY
J gene: TRBJ2-3
V gene: TRBV2

CDR3 protein: ASSGRLAGGGEYNEQF
J gene: TRBJ2-1
V gene: TRBV7-8

CDR3 protein: SARGGQGHGYT
J gene: TRBJ1-2
V gene: TRBV20-1

CDR3 protein: ASSLEGKTGNTIY
J gene: TRBJ1-3
V gene: TRBV5-1

CDR3 protein: ASSDRGSSYEQY
J gene: TRBJ2-7
V gene: TRBV5-1

CDR3 protein: ASSPRDNEQY
J gene: TRBJ2-7
V gene: TRBV4-1

CDR3 protein: ASSFGPSVIGTDTQY
J gene: TRBJ2-3
V gene: TRBV5-6

CDR3 protein: SASSATNNSPLH
J gene: TRBJ1-6
V gene: TRBV20-1

CDR3 protein: ASSPGEKAF
J gene: TRBJ1-1
V gene: TRBV18

CDR3 protein: ASSPRTSGRILGYEQY
J gene: TRBJ2-7
V gene: TRBV6-2/TRBV6-3

CDR3 protein: ASRLGRGGRSYNEQF
J gene: TRBJ2-1
V gene: TRBV7-8

CDR3 protein: ASSLVAGAYTGELF
J gene: TRBJ2-2
V gene: TRBV11-3

CDR3 protein: ATRETAQETQY
J gene: TRBJ2-5
V gene: TRBV24-1

CDR3 protein: ASSPRDRVATEAF
J gene: TRBJ1-1
V gene: TRBV4-2

CDR3 protein: ATSDPPGGSYNEQF
J gene: TRBJ2-1
V gene: TRBV24-1

CDR3 protein: ASSLIPDPNTEAF
J gene: TRBJ1-1
V gene: TRBV7-6

CDR3 protein: ASSFPGQGSYEQY
J gene: TRBJ2-7
V gene: TRBV7-2

CDR3 protein: ASSPQQGSGHNEQY
J gene: TRBJ2-7
V gene: TRBV18

CDR3 protein: ATSRGGHGSYEQY
J gene: TRBJ2-7
V gene: TRBV15

CDR3 protein: ASTGDSLNQPQH
J gene: TRBJ1-5
V gene: TRBV12-3/TRBV12-4

CDR3 protein: ASIRTSGGADTQY
J gene: TRBJ2-3
V gene: TRBV6-1

CDR3 protein: ASSPGQALYKQY
J gene: TRBJ2-7
V gene: TRBV18

CDR3 protein: ASSQNSNTEAF
J gene: TRBJ1-1
V gene: TRBV3-1

CDR3 protein: ASSRPRRRQGAQQEKLF
J gene: TRBJ1-4
V gene: TRBV28

CDR3 protein: ASTQDGSSYNEQF
J gene: TRBJ2-1
V gene: TRBV19

CDR3 protein: ASSLDPLSNSPLH
J gene: TRBJ1-6
V gene: TRBV5-8

CDR3 protein: ASSLGYGRDGGQETQY
J gene: TRBJ2-5
V gene: TRBV7-2

CDR3 protein: ASRPTTGRETQY
J gene: TRBJ2-5
V gene: TRBV6-1

CDR3 protein: ASSLAAGQGTEAF
J gene: TRBJ1-1
V gene: TRBV5-1

CDR3 protein: ASSPPTGGNVLT
J gene: TRBJ2-6
V gene: TRBV12-3/TRBV12-4

CDR3 protein: AISETGNQGSQY
J gene: TRBJ2-3
V gene: TRBV10-3

CDR3 protein: ATSDAIAGGRNEQF
J gene: TRBJ2-1
V gene: TRBV24-1

CDR3 protein: ASSTGAGAGELF
J gene: TRBJ2-2
V gene: TRBV5-4

CDR3 protein: ASSTRDRTSGNTIY
J gene: TRBJ1-3
V gene: TRBV19

CDR3 protein: SVEVREAYNEQF
J gene: TRBJ2-1
V gene: TRBV29-1

CDR3 protein: ASSLPGQIFEQY
J gene: TRBJ2-7
V gene: TRBV5-1

CDR3 protein: ASSPGRPNTEAF
J gene: TRBJ1-1
V gene: TRBV2

CDR3 protein: ASEELGETQY
J gene: TRBJ2-5
V gene: TRBV25-1

CDR3 protein: ASSRRGNEQF
J gene: TRBJ2-1
V gene: TRBV11-1